These 2 T cell receptor beta chains originate from one sample sequenced in a study of cytomegalovirus exposure and HLA in healthy donors. The primer mix had 60 Vbeta and 13 Jbeta primers. Data came from immunoSEQ multiplex PCR; TCRdb stores just in-frame clones and leaves some out. The sample consists of some 150,000 clones, roughly 76% of them appearing once. Material for sequencing was PBMCs. The receptors originated from a woman younger than 35 in good health and CMV-seropositive.

The rearrangement joins TRBV6-1 to TRBJ2-7, with TRBD1 matching 9 bases. CDR1 is MNHNS, CDR2 SASEGT, per germline. The CDR3 has 19 amino acids. The V gene end was trimmed by 3 bases and the J gene end by 7 bases; junction bases not matched to a gene: 22. The CDR3 nucleotides are TGTGCCAGCAGTGATGGGGACAGGGTAGGACTAGGGGCCCGGGGGGAGCAGTACTTC. This codes for CASSDGDRVGLGARGEQYF.

The V and J genes are TRBV7-6 and TRBJ1-3; D gene uncertain. Per the germline V gene, CDR1 is SGHVS and CDR2 is FNYEAQ. The CDR3 length is 18 residues. V was trimmed by 5 bases and J by 0 bases, leaving 20 bases between them. The CDR3 DNA follows: TGTGCCAGCAGCCCTAGCGGCGCCGGACCGCGCTCTGGAAACACCATATATTTT. As protein: CASSPSGAGPRSGNTIYF. Full variable domain (rest looked up from reference TRBV7-6 and TRBJ1-3): GAGVSQSPRYKVTKRGQDVALRCDPISGHVSLYWYRQALGQGPEFLTYFNYEAQQDKSGLPNDRFSAERPEGSISTLTIQRTEQRDSAMYRCASSPSGAGPRSGNTIYFGEGSWLTVV.